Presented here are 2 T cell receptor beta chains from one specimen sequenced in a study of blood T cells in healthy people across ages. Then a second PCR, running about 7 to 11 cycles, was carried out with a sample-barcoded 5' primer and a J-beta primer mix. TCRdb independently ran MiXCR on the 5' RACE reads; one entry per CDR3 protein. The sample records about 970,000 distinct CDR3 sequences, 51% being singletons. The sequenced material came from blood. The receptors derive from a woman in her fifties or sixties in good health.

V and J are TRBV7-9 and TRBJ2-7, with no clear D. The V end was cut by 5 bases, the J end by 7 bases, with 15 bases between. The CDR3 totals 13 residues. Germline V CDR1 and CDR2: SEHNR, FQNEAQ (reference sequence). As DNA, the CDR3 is TGTGCCAGCAGCAAAGGGTGGGGTTATGAGCAGTACTTC. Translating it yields CASSKGWGYEQYF. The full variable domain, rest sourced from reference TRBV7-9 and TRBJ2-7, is DTGVSQNPRHKITKRGQNVTFRCDPISEHNRLYWYRQTLGQGPEFLTYFQNEAQLEKSRLLSDRFSAERPKGSFSTLEIQRTEQGDSAMYLCASSKGWGYEQYFGPGTRLTVT.

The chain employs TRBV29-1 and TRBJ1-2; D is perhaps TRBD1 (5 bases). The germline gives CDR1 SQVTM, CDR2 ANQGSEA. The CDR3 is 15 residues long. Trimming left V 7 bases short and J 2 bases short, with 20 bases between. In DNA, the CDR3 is TGCAGCGGCAGACCGCCCGGGGACTTAAACTATGGCTACACCTTC. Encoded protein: CSGRPPGDLNYGYTF.